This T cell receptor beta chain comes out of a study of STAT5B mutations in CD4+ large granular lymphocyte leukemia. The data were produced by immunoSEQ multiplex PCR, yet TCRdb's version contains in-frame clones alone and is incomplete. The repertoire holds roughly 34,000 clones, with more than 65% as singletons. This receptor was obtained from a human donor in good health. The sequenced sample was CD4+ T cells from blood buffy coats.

CDR3 nucleotide sequence: TGTGCCAGCAGCTTCGGGGGCGGAGAGGCAGATACGCAGTATTTT. Translating it yields CASSFGGGEADTQYF. V usage is TRBV5-4 and J usage is TRBJ2-3; possibly TRBD1 or TRBD2 for D (6 bases each). CDR3 length: 15 residues. Trimming cost V 2 bases and J 4 bases, with 14 bases left between them. Germline V CDR1 and CDR2: SGHNT, YYREEE (reference sequence).